The clone carrying this T cell receptor beta chain has just a few counts. Its antigen remains unidentified. MiXCR was run by TCRdb on the 5' RACE reads, yielding one entry per CDR3 protein. Here the sample spans 450,000 or so distinct CDR3 sequences, 20% to 25% being singletons. These data originate in a study of identical twins. The study, taken as a whole, reports: Whereas memory repertoires showed no such difference, abundant cord blood beta clonotypes carried fewer insertions.

This CDR3 contains 14 residues. V lost 2 bases, J lost 11 bases, and 11 bases stayed unmatched. Germline loops: CDR1 SGHTA, CDR2 FQGNSA. The same specimen was also included in a second study, on T cells expressing NK-cell markers. This second report adds: Once again these clonotypes came out on top in the CD3+CD56-NKG2C+ fraction of several donors.

The source of this sequence is a woman aged 18-29 years in good health. The sequencing input was CD4+ T cells sorted from blood. The genes are TRBV7-2 and TRBJ1-1; 7 nucleotides align to TRBD1. DNA for the CDR3: TGTGCCAGCAGCTTATATGGGACAGATTTTATGGCTTTCTTT. This encodes CASSLYGTDFMAFF.